Only one count was recorded for the clone carrying this TCR beta chain. Participants reported their clinical history, and cohort assignment relied on those reports. The repertoire was sequenced with immunoSEQ multiplex PCR; TCRdb's copy has only in-frame clones and lacks some. The sample records fewer than 350,000 clones, roughly 93% being singletons. These data originate in a study of blood T cell repertoires in COVID-19. Study-wide context: Spain, Italy and the United States supplied samples that represented acute and convalescent COVID-19.

V was clipped by 6 bases and J by 14 bases, with 17 bases between them. Germline loops: CDR1 MNHEY, CDR2 SVGAGI. CDR3 length equals 13 residues. This rearrangement joins TRBV6-5 to TRBJ1-6; a possible D gene is TRBD1 (6 bases). The sequencing input was PBMCs or T cells enriched from blood (not recorded which). The sequence was obtained from a woman aged 40 to 55 with acute COVID-19. The chain's CDR3 is CASRPPGTLTLHF. The CDR3 DNA reads as TGTGCCAGCAGACCTCCCGGGACACTTACCCTCCACTTT.